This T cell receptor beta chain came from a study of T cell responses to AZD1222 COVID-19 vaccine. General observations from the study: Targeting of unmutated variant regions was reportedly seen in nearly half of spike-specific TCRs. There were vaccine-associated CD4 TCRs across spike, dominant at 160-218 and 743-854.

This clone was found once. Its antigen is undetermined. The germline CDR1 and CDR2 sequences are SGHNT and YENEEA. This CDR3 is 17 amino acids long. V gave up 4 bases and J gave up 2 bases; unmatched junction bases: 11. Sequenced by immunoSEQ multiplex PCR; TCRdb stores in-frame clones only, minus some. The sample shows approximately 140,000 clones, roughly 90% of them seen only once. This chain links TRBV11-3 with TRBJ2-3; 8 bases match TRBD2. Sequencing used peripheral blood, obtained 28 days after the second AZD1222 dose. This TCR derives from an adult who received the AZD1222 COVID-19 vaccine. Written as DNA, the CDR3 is TGTGCCAGCAGCTCGCCTGCAATAGCGGGACTCACAGATACGCAGTATTTT. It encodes CASSSPAIAGLTDTQYF.